Here is one TCR beta chain with its context. CDR1 is SGDLS and CDR2 is YYNGEE in the germline V gene. V was clipped by 0 bases and J by 0 bases, with 4 bases between them. The CDR3 extends over 14 amino acids. Sorting from PBMCs produced CD4+ and CD8+ T cells. RNA extraction and reverse transcription yielded cDNA as sequencing template. Clones were read by immunoSEQ multiplex PCR, and TCRdb kept only the in-frame ones, dropping some. In the table there are more than 200,000 clones, around 67% of which are singletons. The sample originates from a study of CD8+ T cells in alopecia areata. The V gene is TRBV9, the J gene TRBJ2-1; D is ambiguous. This material consisted of CD4+ T cells sorted from blood, taken at week 0. The receptor was isolated from a human donor with alopecia areata. For the CDR3, the DNA is TGTGCCAGCAGCGTAGAGGGCTCCTACAATGAGCAGTTCTTC. It is translated as CASSVEGSYNEQFF. Filled out from reference TRBV9 and TRBJ2-1, the complete variable domain reads DSGVTQTPKHLITATGQRVTLRCSPRSGDLSVYWYQQSLDQGLQFLIQYYNGEERAKGNILERFSAQQFPDLHSELNLSSLELGDSALYFCASSVEGSYNEQFFGPGTRLTVL.